The 8 T cell receptor beta chains presented below share a single source sample, sequenced in a study of blood T cell repertoires in COVID-19. Profiled with immunoSEQ multiplex PCR; TCRdb holds only in-frame clones, not every one. The data show 220,000 or so clones, 90% seen once. The sequenced sample consisted of PBMCs or T cells enriched from blood (not recorded which). The receptors were gathered from a man aged 45 to 65 who had been exposed to COVID-19.

This rearrangement joins TRBV5-1 to TRBJ2-1; 10 positions match TRBD2. CDR3 length equals 15 residues. V was clipped by 0 bases and J by 8 bases; unmatched bases: 5. Germline V CDR1 and CDR2: SGHRS, YFSETQ. The CDR3 sequence: CASSLGLAGGDEQFF. CDR3 DNA sequence: TGCGCCAGCAGCTTGGGACTAGCGGGTGGAGATGAGCAGTTCTTC.

This clone was detected only once. V gene TRBV7-2 combines with J gene TRBJ1-2; possible D gene TRBD1, 6 bases. V was shortened by 1 base and J by 8 bases, with 23 bases between the two germline ends. The CDR3 loop spans 17 amino acids. The V gene's germline CDR1 is SGHTA and CDR2 FQGNSA. The CDR3 DNA reads TGTGCCAGCAGCTTAGTGGGGGCCTACAGTTTTAGACTAGGCTACACCTTC. Translating gives CASSLVGAYSFRLGYTF.

The chain employs TRBV5-1 and TRBJ1-2; 9 positions match TRBD1. The CDR3 spans 15 residues. V lost 4 bases and J lost 4; bases outside the gene matches: 8. Per the germline V gene, CDR1 is SGHRS and CDR2 is YFSETQ. CDR3 bases: TGCGCCAGCAGCGGGGACAGGGTACCCTTCTATGGCTACACCTTC. Protein sequence: CASSGDRVPFYGYTF.

The chain is built from TRBV11-3 and TRBJ1-2, with D unresolved. The CDR3 is 15 amino acids. Trimming removed 4 bases from V and 1 base from J, with 13 bases in between. The germline V gene has CDR1 SGHNT and CDR2 YENEEA. For the CDR3, the DNA is TGTGCCAGCAGCTCCCACCCTCGGGGTAACTATGGCTACACCTTC. Translating it yields CASSSHPRGNYGYTF.

The rearrangement uses TRBV2 and TRBJ1-2; D is unresolved. From germline, CDR1 is SNHLY and CDR2 FYNNEI. The V end was cut by 4 bases, the J end by 5 bases, with 8 bases between. The CDR3 runs to 12 residues. CDR3 loop: CASSGMAYGYTF. For the CDR3, the DNA is TGTGCCAGCAGTGGAATGGCATATGGCTACACCTTC.

This chain joins TRBV5-1 and TRBJ1-3; a possible D gene is TRBD1 (6 bases). Trimming removed 0 bases at V and 4 bases at J, with 14 bases between. CDR1 is SGHRS, CDR2 YFSETQ, per germline. The CDR3 has 16 amino acids. DNA of the CDR3: TGCGCCAGCAGCTTGGCTCAGGGGTCGCGAGGAAACACCATATATTTT. Translating gives CASSLAQGSRGNTIYF.

The V call is TRBV21-1, the J call TRBJ2-7; whether TRBD2, the table's D call, matches the DNA was not checked. TRBV21-1 is given as a pseudogene. This CDR3 is 15 amino acids long. The CDR3 reads CASSPSENSSYEQYF. DNA for the CDR3: TGTGCCAGCAGCCCAAGCGAGAATTCCTCCTACGAGCAGTACTTC.

Only one count was recorded for this clone. V gene TRBV3-1 (or the pseudogene TRBV3-2) combines with J gene TRBJ1-3; a possible D gene is TRBD1 (6 bases). Germline V CDR1 and CDR2: LGHDT, YNNKEL (reference sequence). The length of the CDR3 is 15 residues. Between the trimmed V and J ends, which lost 3 bases and 0 bases, there was a span of 9 bases. In DNA form, the CDR3 reads TGTGCCAGCAGCCAGAGGACAGACTCTGGAAACACCATATATTTT. Translated, it gives CASSQRTDSGNTIYF.